This TCR beta chain emerged from a study of beta chain features in type 1 diabetes. About the study: Examined across all samples were about 110,000,000 sorted cells. Study observations and caveats: Moderate but significant shortening of TCRB CDR3s was recorded in all four CD4+ subsets from Type 1 diabetes patients. Whether TCRB rearrangement is influenced by HLA type went unresolved here. Any PCR bias toward short templates would affect both groups alike.

Comments on this clone: Its antigen is as yet unknown.

The germline CDR1 and CDR2 sequences are SGHTA and FQGNSA. The length of the CDR3 is 15 residues. V lost 1 base and J lost 4, with 13 bases in between. The sequenced template was cDNA made from the entire isolated RNA. Sequencing used immunoSEQ multiplex PCR; TCRdb keeps in-frame clones, though not all of them. The sample has around 56,000 clones; around 56% are singletons. Sequenced material: Tregs from blood. The clonotype was recovered from a woman between 35 and 50 years old with type 1 diabetes. This chain connects TRBV7-2 to TRBJ1-2, with TRBD1 as a possible D gene (5 bases). Here the CDR3 reads CASSLEVSDTYGYTF. The DNA of the CDR3 is TGTGCCAGCAGCTTAGAGGTTTCGGACACCTATGGCTACACCTTC.